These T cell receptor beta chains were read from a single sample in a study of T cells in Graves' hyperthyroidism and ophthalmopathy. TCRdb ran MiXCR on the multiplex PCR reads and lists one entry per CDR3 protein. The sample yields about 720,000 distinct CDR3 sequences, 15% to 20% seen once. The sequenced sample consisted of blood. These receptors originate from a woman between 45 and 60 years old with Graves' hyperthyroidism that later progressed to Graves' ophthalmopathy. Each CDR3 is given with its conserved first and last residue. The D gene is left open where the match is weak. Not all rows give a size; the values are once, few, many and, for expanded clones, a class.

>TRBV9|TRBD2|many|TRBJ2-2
CASSVEVAGVTGELFF
TGTGCCAGCAGCGTAGAGGTAGCGGGGGTCACCGGGGAGCTGTTTTTT
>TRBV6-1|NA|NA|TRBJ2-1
CASRGFRDYNEQFF
TGTGCCAGCCGGGGGTTTAGGGACTACAATGAGCAGTTCTTC
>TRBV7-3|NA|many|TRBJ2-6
CASSPDSGANVLTF
TGTGCCAGCAGCCCGGACTCTGGGGCCAACGTCCTGACTTTC
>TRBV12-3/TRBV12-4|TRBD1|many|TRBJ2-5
CASSLITGGLETQYF
TGTGCCAGCAGTTTGATTACAGGGGGACTGGAGACCCAGTACTTC
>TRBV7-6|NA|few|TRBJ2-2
CASSLAQGGGNTGELFF
TGTGCCAGCAGCTTAGCACAGGGCGGGGGAAACACCGGGGAGCTGTTTTTT
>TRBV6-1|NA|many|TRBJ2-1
CASTPVVYNEQFF
TGTGCCAGCACCCCTGTCGTGTACAATGAGCAGTTCTTC
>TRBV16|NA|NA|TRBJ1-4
CASSQSRAGINEKLFF
TGTGCCAGCAGCCAATCGCGGGCAGGGATTAATGAAAAACTGTTTTTT
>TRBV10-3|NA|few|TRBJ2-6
CAISESESGANVLTF
TGTGCCATCAGTGAGTCTGAGTCTGGGGCCAACGTCCTGACTTTC
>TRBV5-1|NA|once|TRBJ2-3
CASSLSISPDTQYF
TGCGCCAGCAGCTTGTCGATATCTCCAGATACGCAGTATTTT
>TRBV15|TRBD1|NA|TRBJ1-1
CATSTFSGGTEAFF
TGTGCCACCAGCACATTCTCAGGGGGCACTGAAGCTTTCTTT
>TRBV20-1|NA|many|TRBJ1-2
CSATTGLGGYGYTF
TGCAGTGCTACAACAGGGCTGGGGGGCTATGGCTACACCTTC
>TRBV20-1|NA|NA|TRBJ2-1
CSANPRVPYNEQFF
TGCAGTGCTAACCCCAGGGTCCCCTACAATGAGCAGTTCTTC
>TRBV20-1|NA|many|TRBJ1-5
CSANLRGNQPQHF
TGCAGTGCTAATCTCCGAGGCAATCAGCCCCAGCATTTT
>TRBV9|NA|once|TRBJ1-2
CASSVGGGAGGANYGYTF
TGTGCCAGCAGCGTAGGTGGTGGAGCCGGGGGAGCTAACTATGGCTACACCTTC
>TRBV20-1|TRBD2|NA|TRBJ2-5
CSARVFSGGFETQYF
TGCAGTGCCCGAGTGTTTAGCGGGGGGTTTGAGACCCAGTACTTC
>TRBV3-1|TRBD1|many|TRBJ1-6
CASNMRTGGAWNSPLHF
TGTGCCAGCAACATGAGAACAGGGGGCGCCTGGAATTCACCCCTCCACTTT
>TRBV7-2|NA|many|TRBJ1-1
CASSLNPTMNTEAFF
TGTGCCAGCAGCTTAAATCCCACCATGAACACTGAAGCTTTCTTT
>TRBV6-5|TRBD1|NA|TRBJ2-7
CASSDSGQAYEQYF
TGTGCCAGCAGTGACTCGGGACAGGCCTACGAGCAGTACTTC
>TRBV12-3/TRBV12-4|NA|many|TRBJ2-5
CASRTGETQYF
TGTGCCAGCAGGACTGGGGAGACCCAGTACTTC
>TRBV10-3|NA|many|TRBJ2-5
CAISAPGQETQYF
TGTGCCATCAGTGCCCCAGGGCAAGAGACCCAGTACTTC
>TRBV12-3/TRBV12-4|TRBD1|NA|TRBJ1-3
CASSGTGGLSGNTIYF
TGTGCCAGTTCCGGGACAGGGGGATTATCTGGAAACACCATATATTTT
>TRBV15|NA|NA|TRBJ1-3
CATSGRALSGNTVYF
TGTGCCACCAGCGGCAGGGCGCTCTCTGGAAACACCGTATATTTT
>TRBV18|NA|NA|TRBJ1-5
CASSPPGSEAGGQPQHF
TGTGCCAGCTCACCACCGGGGTCCGAGGCAGGCGGCCAGCCCCAGCATTTT
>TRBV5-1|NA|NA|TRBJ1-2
CASSPQAGNYGYTF
TGCGCCAGCAGCCCCCAAGCCGGTAACTATGGCTACACCTTC
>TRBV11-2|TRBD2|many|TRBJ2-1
CASSAAGLAGYNEQFF
TGTGCCAGCAGCGCAGCGGGACTAGCGGGCTACAATGAGCAGTTCTTC
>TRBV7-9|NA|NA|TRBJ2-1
CASSSMTQNEQFF
TGTGCCAGCAGCTCTATGACTCAGAATGAGCAGTTCTTC
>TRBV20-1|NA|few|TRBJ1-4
CSAYRDEKLFF
TGCAGTGCTTACAGGGACGAGAAACTGTTTTTT